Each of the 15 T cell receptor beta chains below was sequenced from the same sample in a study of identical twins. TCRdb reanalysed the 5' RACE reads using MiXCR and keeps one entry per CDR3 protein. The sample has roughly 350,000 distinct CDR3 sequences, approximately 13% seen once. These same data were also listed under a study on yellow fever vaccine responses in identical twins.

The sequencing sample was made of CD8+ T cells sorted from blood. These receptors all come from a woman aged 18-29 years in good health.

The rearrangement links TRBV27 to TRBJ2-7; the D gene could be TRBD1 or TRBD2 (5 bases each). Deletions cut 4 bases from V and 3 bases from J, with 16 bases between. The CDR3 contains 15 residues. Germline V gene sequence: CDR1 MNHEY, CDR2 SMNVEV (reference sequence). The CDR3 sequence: CASSSIPGRNYEQYV. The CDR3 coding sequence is TGTGCCAGCAGTTCCATCCCGGGACGCAACTACGAGCAGTACGTC.

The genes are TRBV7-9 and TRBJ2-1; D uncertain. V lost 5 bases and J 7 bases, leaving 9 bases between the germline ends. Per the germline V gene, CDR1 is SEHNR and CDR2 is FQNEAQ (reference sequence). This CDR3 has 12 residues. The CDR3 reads CASSIRANEQFF. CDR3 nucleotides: TGTGCCAGCAGCATCCGGGCAAATGAGCAGTTCTTC.

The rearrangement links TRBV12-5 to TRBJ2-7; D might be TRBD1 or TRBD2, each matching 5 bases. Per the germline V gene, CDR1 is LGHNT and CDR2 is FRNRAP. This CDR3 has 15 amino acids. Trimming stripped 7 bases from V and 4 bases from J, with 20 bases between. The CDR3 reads CASAPGAPALYEQYV. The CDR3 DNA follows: TGTGCTAGTGCCCCCGGGGCGCCGGCCTTATACGAGCAGTACGTC.

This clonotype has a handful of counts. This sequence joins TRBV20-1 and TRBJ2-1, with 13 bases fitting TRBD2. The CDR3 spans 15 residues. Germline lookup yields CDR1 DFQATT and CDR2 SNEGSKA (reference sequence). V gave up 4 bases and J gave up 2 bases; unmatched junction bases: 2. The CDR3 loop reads CSAKGLAGPYNEQFF. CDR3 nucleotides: TGCAGTGCTAAGGGACTAGCGGGGCCCTACAATGAGCAGTTCTTC.

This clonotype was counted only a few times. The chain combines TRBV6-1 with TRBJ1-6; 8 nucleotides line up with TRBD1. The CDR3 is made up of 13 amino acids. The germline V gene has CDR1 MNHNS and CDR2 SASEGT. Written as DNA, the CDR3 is TGTGCGGCAGGACAGGGTCTTAATTCACCCCTCCACTTT. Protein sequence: CAAGQGLNSPLHF.

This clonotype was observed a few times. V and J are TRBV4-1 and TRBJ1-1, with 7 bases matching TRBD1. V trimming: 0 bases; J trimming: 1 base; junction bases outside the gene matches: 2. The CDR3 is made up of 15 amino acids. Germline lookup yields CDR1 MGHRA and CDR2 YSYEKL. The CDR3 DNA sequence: TGCGCCAGCAGCCAAGAGACAGGGACGAACACTGAAGCTTTCTTT. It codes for CASSQETGTNTEAFF.

CDR3 in amino acids: CASSYRKETQYF. The CDR3 coding sequence is TGTGCCAGCAGCTATCGGAAAGAGACCCAGTACTTC. This chain joins TRBV7-9 and TRBJ2-5; D is uncertain. From germline, CDR1 is SEHNR and CDR2 FQNEAQ (reference sequence). V was pared by 4 bases and J by 3 bases, with 6 bases between. The CDR3 contains 12 residues.

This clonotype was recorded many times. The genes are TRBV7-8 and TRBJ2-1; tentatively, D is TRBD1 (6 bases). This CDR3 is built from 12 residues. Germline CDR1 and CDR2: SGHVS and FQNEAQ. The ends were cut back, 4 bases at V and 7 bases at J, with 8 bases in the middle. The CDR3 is CASSSTGNEQFF. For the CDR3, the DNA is TGTGCCAGCAGCTCTACAGGGAATGAGCAGTTCTTC.

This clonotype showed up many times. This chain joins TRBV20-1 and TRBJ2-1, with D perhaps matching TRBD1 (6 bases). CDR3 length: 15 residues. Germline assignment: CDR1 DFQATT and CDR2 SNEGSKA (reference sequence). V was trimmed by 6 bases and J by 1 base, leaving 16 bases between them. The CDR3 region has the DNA TGCAGTGCAACAACAGGGCAGAATTCCTACAATGAGCAGTTCTTC. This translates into CSATTGQNSYNEQFF.

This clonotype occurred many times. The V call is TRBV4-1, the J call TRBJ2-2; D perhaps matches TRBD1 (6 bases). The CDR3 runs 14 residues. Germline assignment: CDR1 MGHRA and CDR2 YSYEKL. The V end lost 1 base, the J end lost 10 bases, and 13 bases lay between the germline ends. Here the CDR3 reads CASSQGTGPAELFF. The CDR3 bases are TGCGCCAGCAGCCAAGGAACAGGGCCAGCGGAGCTGTTTTTT.

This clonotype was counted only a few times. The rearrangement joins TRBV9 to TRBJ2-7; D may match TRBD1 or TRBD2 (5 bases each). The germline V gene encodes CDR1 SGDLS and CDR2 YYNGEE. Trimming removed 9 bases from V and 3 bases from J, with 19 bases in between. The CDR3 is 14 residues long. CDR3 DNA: TGTGCCACCCCCCGATACAGGAGGAGCTACGAGCAGTACGTC. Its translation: CATPRYRRSYEQYV.

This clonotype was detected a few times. In DNA form, the CDR3 reads TGTGCCAGCAGCCAAGACTCGACAGGGGTTGAGACCCAGTACTTC. Protein: CASSQDSTGVETQYF. The genes are TRBV4-2 and TRBJ2-5, with 8 bases lining up with TRBD1. Unmatched junction bases numbered 5, after V lost 0 bases and J lost 5 bases. Germline assignment: CDR1 LGHNA and CDR2 YNFKEQ. The CDR3 length is 15 residues.

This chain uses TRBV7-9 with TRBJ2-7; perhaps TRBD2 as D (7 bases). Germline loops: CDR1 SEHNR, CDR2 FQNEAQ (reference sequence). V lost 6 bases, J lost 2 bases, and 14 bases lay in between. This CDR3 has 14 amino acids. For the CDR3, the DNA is TGTGCCAGCAGTGGGAGGGGGGAGACCTACGAGCAGTACTTC. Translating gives CASSGRGETYEQYF.

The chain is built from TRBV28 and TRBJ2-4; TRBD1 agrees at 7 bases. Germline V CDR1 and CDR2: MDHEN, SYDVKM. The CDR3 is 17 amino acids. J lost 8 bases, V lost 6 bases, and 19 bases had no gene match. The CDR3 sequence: CASSGLTLQGVGYIQYF. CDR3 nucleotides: TGTGCCAGCAGCGGCCTTACCCTCCAGGGGGTAGGATACATTCAGTACTTC.

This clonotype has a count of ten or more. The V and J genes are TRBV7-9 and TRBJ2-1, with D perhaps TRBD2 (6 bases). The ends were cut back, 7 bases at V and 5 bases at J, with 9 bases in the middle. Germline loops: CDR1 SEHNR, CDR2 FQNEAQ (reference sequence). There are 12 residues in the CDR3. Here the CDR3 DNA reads TGTGCCAGCACGGGAGTTAACAATGAGCAGTTCTTC. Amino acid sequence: CASTGVNNEQFF.